These 32 T cell receptor beta chains were all obtained from the same sample, sequenced in a study of blood T cells in healthy people across ages. Through a sample-barcoded 5' primer and a J-beta primer mix, a second PCR was run for roughly 6 to 11 cycles. TCRdb reanalysed the 5' RACE reads using MiXCR and keeps one entry per CDR3 protein. This table holds more than 600,000 distinct CDR3 sequences, roughly 25% found once. The same sample was also used in a study of T cells of mothers and their children.

The specimen sequenced was blood. Every receptor here comes from a boy between 10 and 17 years old in good health.

The V gene is TRBV4-2, the J gene TRBJ1-3; maybe TRBD1 (5 bases). CDR3 length: 14 amino acids. The ends were cut back, 8 bases at V and 0 bases at J, with 11 bases in the middle. The V gene's germline CDR1 is LGHNA and CDR2 YNFKEQ. CDR3: CASCLTVSGNTIYF. The CDR3 DNA reads TGTGCCAGCTGCCTGACAGTCTCTGGAAACACCATATATTTT.

This clonotype has just a few counts. The chain uses TRBV4-3 and TRBJ2-1; 12 bases map to TRBD2. The last part of the DNA fits TRBJ2-5 better; the J call may be wrong. The CDR3 has 16 residues. In germline, CDR1 is LGHNA, CDR2 YSLEER. This CDR3 is CASSQALGLAGETQYF. The CDR3 coding sequence is TGCGCCAGCAGCCAAGCGCTGGGACTAGCGGGAGAGACCCAGTACTTC.

The chain carries TRBV20-1 and TRBJ2-3; D may be TRBD1 (5 bases). The germline V gene encodes CDR1 DFQATT and CDR2 SNEGSKA (reference sequence). The CDR3 runs 13 residues. For the CDR3, the DNA is TGCAGCGGGCCTAAAGGGGTCACAGATACGCAGTATTTT. Its protein product is CSGPKGVTDTQYF.

This clonotype was seen more than once but under ten times. The chain couples TRBV20-1 to TRBJ2-7; 8 positions match TRBD2. After removal of 1 base from V and 6 bases from J, the junction contained 11 bases not matched to a gene. Germline V gene data show CDR1 as DFQATT and CDR2 as SNEGSKA (reference sequence). The CDR3 runs to 15 residues. The CDR3 nucleotides read TGCAGTGCTAGAGGACCCGGGACTAGTTATGTCGAGCAGTACTTC. This codes for CSARGPGTSYVEQYF.

The V call is TRBV6-2 or TRBV6-3, the J call TRBJ2-4, with TRBD2 identical over 11 bases. Germline V gene sequence: CDR1 MNHEY, CDR2 SVGEGT. The CDR3 loop spans 15 amino acids. The V gene end was trimmed by 6 bases and the J gene end by 2 bases; junction bases not matched to a gene: 3. The CDR3 DNA is TGTGCCAGCAGACGACTAGCGGGGACCAAAAACATTCAGTACTTC. Protein sequence: CASRRLAGTKNIQYF.

The chain couples TRBV27 to TRBJ2-2; 10 bases line up with TRBD2. CDR3 length: 16 residues. V lost 8 bases to trimming and J lost 1 base; unmatched junction nucleotides: 7. Per the germline V gene, CDR1 is MNHEY and CDR2 is SMNVEV (reference sequence). CDR3 coding DNA: TGTGCCAGCCGCCCCCTAGCGGGGGAGAACACCGGGGAGCTGTTTTTT. Its translation: CASRPLAGENTGELFF.

This chain uses TRBV27 with TRBJ1-1, with D unclear. The V gene's germline CDR1 is MNHEY and CDR2 SMNVEV (reference sequence). Trimming removed 5 bases at V and 2 bases at J, with 12 bases between. This CDR3 is 14 amino acids long. CDR3 residues: CASSPWTVNTEAFF. DNA of the CDR3: TGTGCCAGCAGTCCCTGGACGGTCAACACTGAAGCTTTCTTT.

The J gene is TRBJ2-7, the V gene TRBV15; 8 positions match TRBD2. V was pared by 4 bases and J by 5 bases, with 7 bases of the junction left unmatched. CDR1 LNHNV and CDR2 YYDKDF come from the germline V gene (reference sequence). This CDR3 is 14 amino acids long. CDR3 residues: CATSTSGSTDEQYF. The CDR3 nucleotides are TGTGCCACCAGCACTAGCGGGTCCACTGACGAGCAGTACTTC.

This clonotype was observed a few times. J is TRBJ2-7 and V is TRBV29-1, with D maybe TRBD1 (5 bases). The CDR3 has 13 residues. The V and J ends lost 3 bases and 2 bases respectively, with 11 bases between them. Germline loops: CDR1 SQVTM, CDR2 ANQGSEA. CDR3 amino acids: CSVELDKPYEQYF. CDR3 sequence (DNA): TGCAGCGTTGAGTTGGACAAACCCTACGAGCAGTACTTC.

The V and J genes are TRBV5-1 and TRBJ2-7; D call uncertain. V gave up 0 bases and J gave up 2 bases, with 12 bases separating them. Germline CDR1 SGHRS, CDR2 YFSETQ. The CDR3 is 15 residues long. The CDR3 loop is CASSLDVAATYEQYF. The CDR3 coding sequence is TGCGCCAGCAGCTTGGATGTGGCGGCAACCTACGAGCAGTACTTC.

A few counts support this clonotype. The genes are TRBV2 and TRBJ2-7; 8 bases are shared with TRBD1. The germline V gene has CDR1 SNHLY and CDR2 FYNNEI. This CDR3 is built from 12 residues. The trim removed 6 bases at V and 7 bases at J, leaving 5 bases unmatched. The CDR3: CASRGQGKEQYF. The CDR3 DNA follows: TGTGCCAGCAGAGGACAGGGAAAAGAGCAGTACTTC.

The chain employs TRBV4-3 and TRBJ2-5; D gene ambiguous. The germline gives CDR1 LGHNA, CDR2 YSLEER. The CDR3 loop spans 13 amino acids. Trimming took off 3 bases at V and 3 bases at J, with 8 bases between the two ends. CDR3 loop: CASSQERKETQYF. The CDR3 region has the DNA TGCGCCAGCAGCCAGGAAAGGAAAGAGACCCAGTACTTC.

The chain uses TRBV5-1 and TRBJ2-6, with D possibly TRBD2 on 5 matching bases. Germline V gene lookup returns CDR1 SGHRS and CDR2 YFSETQ. This CDR3 is built from 17 residues. The ends were cut back, 4 bases at V and 0 bases at J, with 14 bases in the middle. CDR3 DNA: TGCGCCAGCAGCCCCAGCGGACTGTTCTCTGGGGCCAACGTCCTGACTTTC. This encodes CASSPSGLFSGANVLTF.

The chain has TRBV29-1 and TRBJ2-7; possibly TRBD1 for D (5 bases). V was trimmed by 4 bases and J by 3 bases, leaving 16 bases between them. CDR1 SQVTM and CDR2 ANQGSEA come from the germline V gene. CDR3 length: 14 residues. CDR3 DNA sequence: TGCAGCGTTGCCTTTCCTACCGACAGCTACGAGCAGTACTTC. This sequence encodes CSVAFPTDSYEQYF.

This clonotype was seen a handful of times. The chain has TRBV15 and TRBJ2-3; 8 nucleotides align to TRBD2. V gave up 1 base and J gave up 2 bases; unmatched junction bases: 11. The CDR3 sequence is 18 residues long. Germline V gene sequence: CDR1 LNHNV, CDR2 YYDKDF (reference sequence). The CDR3 here is CATSRAQYAGGSTDTQYF. CDR3 bases: TGTGCCACCAGCAGAGCCCAATATGCGGGGGGTTCCACAGATACGCAGTATTTT.

The J gene is TRBJ1-1, the V gene TRBV25-1; 7 nucleotides line up with TRBD1. J was trimmed by 6 bases and V by 3 bases; bases with no gene match: 4. Germline V gene lookup returns CDR1 MGHDK and CDR2 SYGVNS. This CDR3 comprises 13 residues. In DNA, the CDR3 is TGTGCCAGCAGTGAGTACAGGGGTTCTGAAGCTTTCTTT. Protein: CASSEYRGSEAFF.

This chain uses TRBV20-1 with TRBJ2-5; unclear D gene. V was shortened by 3 bases and J by 4 bases, with 9 bases between the two germline ends. Germline V gene data show CDR1 as DFQATT and CDR2 as SNEGSKA (reference sequence). The CDR3 covers 12 residues. Here the CDR3 DNA reads TGCAGTGCTAGTTGGGAAGGAGAGACCCAGTACTTC. Its translation: CSASWEGETQYF.

In its sample, this clonotype was seen a few times. The chain combines TRBV5-1 with TRBJ2-5; the match to TRBD2 covers 9 bases. Germline trimming cut 5 bases from V and 5 bases from J; bases unmatched to any gene: 7. CDR3 length: 14 residues. CDR1 is SGHRS, CDR2 YFSETQ, per germline. The CDR3 DNA follows: TGCGCCAGCAGAGCTAGCGGGATTGGGGAGACCCAGTACTTC. This gives the protein CASRASGIGETQYF.

J is TRBJ2-5 and V is TRBV7-9; D ambiguous. This CDR3 spans 11 amino acids. V shed 8 bases and J shed 5 bases, with 9 bases lying between them. Germline V gene lookup returns CDR1 SEHNR and CDR2 FQNEAQ (reference sequence). CDR3 sequence: CASGSLETQYF. In nucleotides, the CDR3 is TGTGCCAGCGGTTCGCTGGAGACCCAGTACTTC.

The sample holds a few counts of this clonotype. This chain connects TRBV6-2 or TRBV6-3 to TRBJ2-1; no firm D call. Germline V gene lookup returns CDR1 MNHEY and CDR2 SVGEGT. The ends were cut back, 1 base at V and 4 bases at J, with 5 bases in the middle. CDR3 length: 13 residues. This chain's CDR3 is CASSYFGYNEQFF. The CDR3 DNA reads as TGTGCCAGCAGTTACTTTGGGTACAATGAGCAGTTCTTC.

Notes on this clonotype: An end of the junction differs from the germline gene, which may be a read error. This chain links TRBV12-3 or TRBV12-4 with TRBJ1-1; 8 bases line up with TRBD1. The CDR3 consists of 14 residues. The DNA of the CDR3 is TGTGCCAGCAGTGCGTGGACAGGGAACCCTGAAGCTTTCTTT. Its translation is CASSAWTGNPEAFF.

This clonotype was detected only a few times. This rearrangement joins TRBV7-6 to TRBJ2-5; tentative D call: TRBD2 (6 bases). The CDR3 has 14 amino acids. The V gene lost 5 bases and the J gene lost 2 bases, with 12 bases spanning the gap. The germline gives CDR1 SGHVS, CDR2 FNYEAQ. CDR3 DNA sequence: TGTGCCAGCAGCACCCGGGACTCGCAAGAGACCCAGTACTTC. This codes for CASSTRDSQETQYF.

This clonotype appeared a few times. Germline and junction disagree at one end, which may indicate a read error. The CDR3 DNA reads as TGTGCTAGCAGCTTAGCGCTTGGACTTTCGCCCATCGAGACCCAGTACTTC. Protein product: CASSLALGLSPIETQYF. This chain links TRBV7-7 with TRBJ2-5, with a possible D match to TRBD2 (5 bases). The germline V gene encodes CDR1 SSHAT and CDR2 FNYEAQ (reference sequence). This CDR3 spans 17 amino acids.

This clonotype has just a few counts. V and J are TRBV29-1 and TRBJ2-5, with D possibly being TRBD1 (6 bases). The CDR3 is made up of 18 amino acids. Trimming stripped 3 bases from V and 2 bases from J, with 25 bases between. The germline CDR1 and CDR2 sequences are SQVTM and ANQGSEA. CDR3 residues: CSVDGVEDWTEYQETQYF. CDR3 nucleotide sequence: TGCAGCGTTGATGGTGTAGAGGATTGGACAGAATATCAAGAGACCCAGTACTTC. Supplemented by reference TRBV29-1 and TRBJ2-5, the full variable domain reads SAVISQKPSRDICQRGTSLTIQCQVDSQVTMMFWYRQQPGQSLTLIATANQGSEATYESGFVIDKFPISRPNLTFSTLTVSNMSPEDSSIYLCSVDGVEDWTEYQETQYFGPGTRLLVL.

CDR3 coding DNA: TGCGCCAGCACCAGGGACAGTCCCTACAATGAGCAGTTCTTC. This translates into CASTRDSPYNEQFF. The V gene is TRBV5-1, the J gene TRBJ2-1, with TRBD1 matching 7 bases. This CDR3 region has 14 residues. In germline, CDR1 is SGHRS, CDR2 YFSETQ. J was trimmed by 2 bases and V by 6 bases; bases with no gene match: 5.

The V and J genes are TRBV6-1 and TRBJ2-5, with 7 bases that match TRBD1. The J call may be incorrect, as the DNA end agrees better with TRBJ2-7. CDR1 and CDR2 (germline): MNHNS, SASEGT. There are 14 residues in the CDR3. CDR3 residues: CASTRQGVPYEQYF. CDR3 nucleotide sequence: TGTGCCAGCACCAGACAGGGCGTTCCGTACGAGCAGTACTTC.

The chain has TRBV14 and TRBJ2-7, with 8 bases fitting TRBD1. CDR3 length equals 16 residues. Germline V lookup: CDR1 SGHDN, CDR2 FVKESK. The junction had 14 bases not matched to a gene; V was cut back by 7 bases and J by 3 bases. DNA for the CDR3: TGTGCCAGCACCTCACCAGCTGGGACAGGATACTACGAGCAGTACTTC. It encodes CASTSPAGTGYYEQYF.

This clonotype has only a few counts. The V and J genes are TRBV11-2 and TRBJ2-7; 10 bases agree with TRBD2. CDR1 is SGHAT and CDR2 is FQNNGV in the germline V gene. There are 15 residues in the CDR3. After removal of 4 bases from V and 0 bases from J, the junction contained 3 bases not matched to a gene. The CDR3 spells CASSSWTSGSYEQYF. The DNA of the CDR3 is TGTGCCAGCAGCTCGTGGACTAGCGGCTCCTACGAGCAGTACTTC.

This clonotype has just a few counts. The chain uses TRBV27 and TRBJ2-1; D uncertain. There are 13 residues in the CDR3. Germline CDR1 and CDR2: MNHEY and SMNVEV (reference sequence). V lost 4 bases to trimming and J lost 8 bases, with 12 bases between them. The CDR3 sequence is CASSSYQADEQFF. CDR3 bases: TGTGCCAGCAGTTCGTATCAGGCGGATGAGCAGTTCTTC.

This clonotype has more than one count but fewer than ten. This chain joins TRBV5-1 and TRBJ2-7; D is unresolved. The CDR3 covers 14 residues. Germline CDR1 reads SGHRS; CDR2 reads YFSETQ. V was cut by 4 bases and J by 3 bases, with 14 bases left in between. CDR3 in DNA: TGCGCCAGCAGCCCCGGGTCCGGATACTACGAGCAGTACTTC. Encoded protein: CASSPGSGYYEQYF.

This clonotype appeared a few times. The chain couples TRBV4-1 to TRBJ1-6; 8 bases map to TRBD1. The germline V gene encodes CDR1 MGHRA and CDR2 YSYEKL. This CDR3 comprises 15 residues. The trim removed 1 base at V and 9 bases at J, leaving 5 bases unmatched. The CDR3 is CASSQGTTGGSPLHF. The DNA of the CDR3 is TGCGCCAGCAGCCAAGGGACTACAGGGGGTTCACCCCTCCACTTT.

The chain uses TRBV7-2 and TRBJ2-5; 8 nucleotides match TRBD2. The V and J ends lost 5 bases and 5 bases, in that order; junction bases with no gene match: 10. This CDR3 is built from 15 residues. Germline V CDR1 and CDR2: SGHTA, FQGNSA. In DNA form, the CDR3 reads TGTGCCAGCAGCACCCAGCGGGAGTGGTGGGAGACCCAGTACTTC. Its protein product is CASSTQREWWETQYF.